Listed below are T cell receptor beta chains from one sample, sequenced in a study of CXCR3-negative and CXCR3-positive naive CD8 T cells. TCRdb reprocessed the 5' RACE reads, keeping one entry per CDR3 protein, no DNA. This table holds about 130,000 distinct CDR3 sequences. The source material was naive CXCR3- CD8+ T cells from blood. These receptors were taken from a human donor in good health. Some clones in this sample may be carry-over from other donors' samples. Each CDR3 is given with its conserved first and last residue.

>TRBJ1-1|14|TRBV29-1
CSVDFWTTNTEAFF
>TRBJ1-5|13|TRBV12-3/TRBV12-4
CASSRGGWQPQHF
>TRBJ2-7|15|TRBV20-1
CSARDPEGRSYEQYF
>TRBJ2-3|16|TRBV10-2
CASSEVLAASTDTQYF
>TRBJ2-7|11|TRBV10-2
CASSERGEQYF
>TRBJ2-3|15|TRBV28
CASGTSGGAEDTQYF
>TRBJ1-1|15|TRBV3-1
CASSVQGSVHTEAFF
>TRBJ1-1|14|TRBV11-1
CASSLGSGNTEAFF
>TRBJ1-2|15|TRBV5-1
CASSLGTGALDGYTF
>TRBJ2-2|18|TRBV4-2
CASSQDERAPWDTGELFF
>TRBJ1-5|13|TRBV29-1
CSVEDGSNQPQHF
>TRBJ2-7|12|TRBV7-9
CASSKFPSEQYF
>TRBJ2-2|16|TRBV2
CASSEALALNTGELFF
>TRBJ1-2|13|TRBV12-3/TRBV12-4
CASSVYDSYGYTF
>TRBJ2-1|17|TRBV12-5
CASGSTTDRPNYNEQFF
>TRBJ2-1|20|TRBV29-1
CSVSHPETSGGAYSYNEQFF
>TRBJ2-7|13|TRBV20-1
CSARGQGSYEQYF
>TRBJ2-3|13|TRBV15
CATSILVADTQYF
>TRBJ1-2|13|TRBV20-1
CSAWGQGNGGYTF
>TRBJ2-1|15|TRBV7-9
CASSSTSGKGYEQFF
>TRBJ2-3|14|TRBV14
CASSQGEGGDTQYF
>TRBJ2-2|17|TRBV23-1
CASSRPGQGFLSGELFF
>TRBJ2-3|15|TRBV7-8
CASSLEGTSTDTQYF
>TRBJ2-2|14|TRBV4-1
CASSRTGDTGELFF
>TRBJ2-3|19|TRBV7-2
CASSSTRRDYTSSTDTQYF
>TRBJ2-7|12|TRBV28
CASSVGPGEQYF
>TRBJ2-7|11|TRBV5-4
CASSLFDEQYF
>TRBJ2-1|16|TRBV14
CASSQDWITLGDEQFF
>TRBJ2-1|15|TRBV20-1
CSARDLAIVSNEQFF
>TRBJ2-5|13|TRBV11-3
CASSLSPQETQYF
>TRBJ1-1|12|TRBV29-1
CSVEGDNTEAFF
>TRBJ2-7|12|TRBV20-1
CSAREQGYEQYF
>TRBJ2-7|15|TRBV7-6
CASSHDGTIFYEQYF
>TRBJ2-7|15|TRBV14
CASSRRDRVINEQYF
>TRBJ2-1|11|TRBV6-5
CASSYGVSQFF
>TRBJ2-1|13|TRBV29-1
CSTLTGWGNEQFF
>TRBJ2-7|15|TRBV4-1
CASSRTGTGWNEQYF
>TRBJ2-1|13|TRBV24-1
CATRGASGYEQFF
>TRBJ2-1|17|TRBV7-6
CASSFGDWGSFMNEQFF
>TRBJ1-5|14|TRBV20-1
CSANAGGQGQPQHF
>TRBJ2-1|15|TRBV5-1
CASSSYPGPGNEQFF
>TRBJ2-5|16|TRBV7-8
CASSLLQGLAKETQYF
>TRBJ2-2|17|TRBV14
CASSQEWGGSTTGELFF
>TRBJ2-1|14|TRBV14
CASSQEVPYNEQFF
>TRBJ2-1|18|TRBV6-4
CASSDSAWAGGPYNEQFF
>TRBJ2-1|16|TRBV25-1
CASSDSLAGESAEQFF
>TRBJ2-3|15|TRBV6-6
CASSYTVSGTDTQYF
>TRBJ1-1|14|TRBV12-3/TRBV12-4
CASSRDGLNTEAFF
>TRBJ2-2|16|TRBV12-3/TRBV12-4
CASSFAGQQNTGELFF
>TRBJ2-2|15|TRBV5-1
CASSLESPFLGELFF